This T cell receptor beta chain was captured in a study of T cells in Graves' hyperthyroidism and ophthalmopathy. Overall study context: Peripheral blood draws took place at initial diagnosis, ahead of any treatment.

Overall study findings and caveats: Most thyroid clonotypes expanded above 0.001 appeared in blood too. Ophthalmopathy was identified by the model a median around 6.3 months ahead of onset.

PBMCs were derived from approximately 10 ml fresh peripheral blood. After removal of 2 bases from V and 2 bases from J, the junction contained 1 base not matched to a gene. The CDR3 totals 14 residues. Germline V lookup: CDR1 ENHRY, CDR2 SYGVKD. TCR beta CDR3 regions were amplified from RNA transcripts. TCR CDR3 underwent first-round RT-PCR with the HTBI primer set. TCRdb recomputed calls from the multiplex PCR reads with MiXCR, one row per CDR3 protein. The repertoire includes about 290,000 distinct CDR3 sequences, more than 15% of them detected once, and over 50% sits in the top ten. This clonotype was seen a few times. Antigen: not known.

The sequenced material came from blood. The TCR sequence derives from a woman aged 55-75 years with Graves' ophthalmopathy. The chain recombines TRBV10-3 with TRBJ2-7; 9 bases line up with TRBD1. CDR3 sequence (DNA): TGTGCCATCAGTGAGGGGACAGGGCCCTACGAGCAGTACTTC. Residues: CAISEGTGPYEQYF.